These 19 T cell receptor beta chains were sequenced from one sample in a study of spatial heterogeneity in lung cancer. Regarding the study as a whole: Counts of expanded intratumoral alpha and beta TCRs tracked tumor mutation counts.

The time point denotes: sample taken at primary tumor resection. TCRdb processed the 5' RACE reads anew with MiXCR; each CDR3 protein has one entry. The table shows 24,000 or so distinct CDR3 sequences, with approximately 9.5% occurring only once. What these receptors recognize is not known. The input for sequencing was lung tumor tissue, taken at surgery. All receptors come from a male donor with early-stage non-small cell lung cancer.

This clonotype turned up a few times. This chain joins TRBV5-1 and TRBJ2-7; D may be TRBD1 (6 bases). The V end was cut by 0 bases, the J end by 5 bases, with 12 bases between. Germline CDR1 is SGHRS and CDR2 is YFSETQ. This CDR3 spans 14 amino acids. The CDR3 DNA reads TGCGCCAGCAGCTTGGGACAGGTCAAGGACGAGCAGTACTTC. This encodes CASSLGQVKDEQYF.

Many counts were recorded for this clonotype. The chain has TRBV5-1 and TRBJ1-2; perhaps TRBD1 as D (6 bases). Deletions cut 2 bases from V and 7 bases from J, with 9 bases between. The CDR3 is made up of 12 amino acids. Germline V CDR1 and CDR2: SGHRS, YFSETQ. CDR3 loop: CASSLGQFGYTF. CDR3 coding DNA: TGCGCCAGCAGCTTAGGACAGTTTGGCTACACCTTC.

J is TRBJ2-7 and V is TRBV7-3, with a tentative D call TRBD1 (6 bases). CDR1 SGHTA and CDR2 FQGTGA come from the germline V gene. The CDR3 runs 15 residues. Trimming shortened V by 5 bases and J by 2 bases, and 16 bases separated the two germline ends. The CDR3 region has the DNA TGTGCCAGCAGCCCTAGGACAGAATGCACCTACGAGCAGTACTTC. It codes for CASSPRTECTYEQYF.

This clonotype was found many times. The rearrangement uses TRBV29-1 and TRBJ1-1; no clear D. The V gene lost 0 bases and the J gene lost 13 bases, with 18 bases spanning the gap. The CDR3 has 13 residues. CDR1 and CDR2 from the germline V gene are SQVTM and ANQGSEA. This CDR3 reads CSVEDKTVASGFF. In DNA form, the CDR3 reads TGCAGCGTTGAAGATAAAACGGTGGCGTCGGGTTTCTTT.

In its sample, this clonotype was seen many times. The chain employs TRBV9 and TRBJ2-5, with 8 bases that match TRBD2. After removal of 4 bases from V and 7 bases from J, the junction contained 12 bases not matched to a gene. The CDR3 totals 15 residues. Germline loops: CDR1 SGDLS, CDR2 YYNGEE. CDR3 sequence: CASSPPGLVGGTQYF. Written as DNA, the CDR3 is TGTGCCAGCAGCCCTCCGGGACTAGTAGGTGGGACCCAGTACTTC.

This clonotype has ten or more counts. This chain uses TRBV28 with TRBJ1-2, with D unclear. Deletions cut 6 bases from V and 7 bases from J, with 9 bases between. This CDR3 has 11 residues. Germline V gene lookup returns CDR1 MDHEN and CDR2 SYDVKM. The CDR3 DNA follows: TGTGCCAGCAGGCTCGGACCTGGCTACACCTTC. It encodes CASRLGPGYTF.

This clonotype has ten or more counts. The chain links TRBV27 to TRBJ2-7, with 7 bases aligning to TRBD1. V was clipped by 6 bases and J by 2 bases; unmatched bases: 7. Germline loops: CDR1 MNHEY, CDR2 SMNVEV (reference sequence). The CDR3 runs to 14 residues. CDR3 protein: CASSRYRGPYEQYF. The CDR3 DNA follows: TGTGCCAGCAGCCGTTACAGGGGTCCCTACGAGCAGTACTTC.

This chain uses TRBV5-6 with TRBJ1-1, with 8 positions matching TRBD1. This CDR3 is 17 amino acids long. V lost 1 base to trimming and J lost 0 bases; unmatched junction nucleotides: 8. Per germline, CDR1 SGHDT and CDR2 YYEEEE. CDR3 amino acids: CASSLSQGALMNTEAFF. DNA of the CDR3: TGTGCCAGCAGCTTGAGCCAGGGGGCCCTGATGAACACTGAAGCTTTCTTT.

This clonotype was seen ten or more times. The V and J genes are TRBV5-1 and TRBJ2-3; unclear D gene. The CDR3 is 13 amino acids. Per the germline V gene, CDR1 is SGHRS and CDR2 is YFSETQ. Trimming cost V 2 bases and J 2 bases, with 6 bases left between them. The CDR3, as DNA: TGCGCCAGCAGCTTAGAGCTCACAGATACGCAGTATTTT. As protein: CASSLELTDTQYF. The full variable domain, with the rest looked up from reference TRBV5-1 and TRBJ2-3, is KAGVTQTPRYLIKTRGQQVTLSCSPISGHRSVSWYQQTPGQGLQFLFEYFSETQRNKGNFPGRFSGRQFSNSRSEMNVSTLELGDSALYLCASSLELTDTQYFGPGTRLTVL.

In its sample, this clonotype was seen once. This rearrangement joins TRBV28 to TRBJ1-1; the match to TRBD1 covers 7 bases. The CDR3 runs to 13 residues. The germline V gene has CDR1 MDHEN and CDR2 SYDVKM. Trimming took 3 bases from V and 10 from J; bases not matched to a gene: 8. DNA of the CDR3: TGTGCCAGCAGTTTCAATTGGGACAGTGGAGCTTTCTTT. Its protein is CASSFNWDSGAFF.

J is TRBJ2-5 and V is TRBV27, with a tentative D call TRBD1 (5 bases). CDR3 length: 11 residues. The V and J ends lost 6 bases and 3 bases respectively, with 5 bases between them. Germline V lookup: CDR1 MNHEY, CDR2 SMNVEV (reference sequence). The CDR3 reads CASRTEETQYF. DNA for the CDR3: TGTGCCAGCAGGACAGAAGAGACCCAGTACTTC.

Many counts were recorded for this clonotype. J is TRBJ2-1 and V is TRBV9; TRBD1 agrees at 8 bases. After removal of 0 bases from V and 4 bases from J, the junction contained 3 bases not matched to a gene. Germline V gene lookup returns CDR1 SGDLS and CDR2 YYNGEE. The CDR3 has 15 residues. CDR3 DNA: TGTGCCAGCAGCGTAGTGGGGACAGGTTACAATGAGCAGTTCTTC. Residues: CASSVVGTGYNEQFF.

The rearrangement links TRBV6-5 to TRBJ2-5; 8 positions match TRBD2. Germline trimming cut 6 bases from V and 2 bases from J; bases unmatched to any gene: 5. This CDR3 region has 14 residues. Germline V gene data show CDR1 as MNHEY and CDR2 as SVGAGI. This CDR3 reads CASRPSGGQETQYF. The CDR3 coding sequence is TGTGCCAGCAGGCCCAGCGGGGGTCAAGAGACCCAGTACTTC.

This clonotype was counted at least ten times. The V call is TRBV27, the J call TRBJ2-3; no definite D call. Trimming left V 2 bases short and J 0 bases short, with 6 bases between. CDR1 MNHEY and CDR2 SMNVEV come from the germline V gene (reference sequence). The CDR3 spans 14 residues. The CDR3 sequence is CASSLSTSTDTQYF. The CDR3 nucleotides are TGTGCCAGCAGTTTAAGCACTAGCACAGATACGCAGTATTTT.

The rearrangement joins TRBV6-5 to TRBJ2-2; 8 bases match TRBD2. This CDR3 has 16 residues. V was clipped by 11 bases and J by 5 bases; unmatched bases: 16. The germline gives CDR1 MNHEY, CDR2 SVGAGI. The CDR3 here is CASCRAGERRTGELFF. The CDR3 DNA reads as TGTGCCTCCTGTCGAGCGGGAGAGAGAAGAACCGGGGAGCTGTTTTTT.

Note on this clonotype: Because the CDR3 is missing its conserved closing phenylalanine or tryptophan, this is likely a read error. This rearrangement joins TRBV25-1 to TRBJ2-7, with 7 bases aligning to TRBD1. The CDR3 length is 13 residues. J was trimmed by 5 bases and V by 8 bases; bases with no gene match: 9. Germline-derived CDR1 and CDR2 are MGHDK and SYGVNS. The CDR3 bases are TGTGCCAGCCGCGGCCGGGACAGTGACGAGCAGTACTAC. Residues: CASRGRDSDEQYY.

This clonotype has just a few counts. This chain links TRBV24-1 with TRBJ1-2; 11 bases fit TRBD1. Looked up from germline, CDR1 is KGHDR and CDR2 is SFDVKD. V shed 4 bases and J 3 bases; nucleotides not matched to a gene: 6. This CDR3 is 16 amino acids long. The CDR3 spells CATSEDGTGGYYGYTF. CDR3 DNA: TGTGCCACCAGTGAGGATGGGACAGGGGGTTACTATGGCTACACCTTC.

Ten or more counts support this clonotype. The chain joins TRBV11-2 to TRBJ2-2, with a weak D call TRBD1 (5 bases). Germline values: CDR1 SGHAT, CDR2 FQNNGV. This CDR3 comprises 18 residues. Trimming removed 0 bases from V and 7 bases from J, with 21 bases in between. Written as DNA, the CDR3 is TGTGCCAGCAGCTTAGATTTAATTACGCAGGGCTTAGGCGGGGAGCTGTTTTTT. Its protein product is CASSLDLITQGLGGELFF.

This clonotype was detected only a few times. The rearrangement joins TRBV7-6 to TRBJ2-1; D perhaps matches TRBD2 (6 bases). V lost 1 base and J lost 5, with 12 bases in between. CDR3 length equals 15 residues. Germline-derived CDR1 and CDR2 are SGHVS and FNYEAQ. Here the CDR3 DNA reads TGTGCCAGCAGCTTAGGTCTAGCGAAAAACAATGAGCAGTTCTTC. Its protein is CASSLGLAKNNEQFF.